This T cell receptor beta chain was recorded in a study of PD-1 blockade in classical Hodgkin lymphoma. Study at large: Nivolumab dosing for patients was 3 mg/kg, administered intravenously every 2 weeks. Study-level results: It was among complete responders that baseline diversity resembled that of newly diagnosed patients. Newly diagnosed patients reportedly had lower baseline TCR diversity than healthy donors. By C4D1, diversity of CD4+ TCRs had risen significantly, whereas that of CD8+ TCRs had not.

Time point: cycle 4 day 1 (C4D1), after less than 7 weeks of nivolumab. With no exception, relapse followed autologous stem cell transplantation in all patients, and brentuximab vedotin exposure varied. This clone showed up just once. The antigen is unknown. There are 13 residues in the CDR3. Germline V gene data show CDR1 as SGHRS and CDR2 as YFSETQ. Trimming removed 4 bases at V and 6 bases at J, with 11 bases between. Sequenced by immunoSEQ multiplex PCR; TCRdb stores in-frame clones only, minus some. The repertoire holds roughly 17,000 clones, with about four fifths as singletons. This chain links TRBV5-1 with TRBJ2-1, with D unresolved. The TCR originated in a human donor with classical Hodgkin lymphoma. The material sequenced was peripheral blood mononuclear cells (PBMCs), taken before the fourth cycle of nivolumab. CDR3 residues: CASSVGLSNEQFF. The CDR3 DNA reads TGCGCCAGCAGCGTAGGGCTTAGCAATGAGCAGTTCTTC.